The TCR beta chain described here comes from a study of regulatory T cells in long-lasting Graves disease. Study results and limitations: New patients shared over 900 public clonotypes, and persistent patients shared more, with 2,741. Persistent Graves' patients showed less TCR diversity than newly diagnosed patients showed.

CDR3 size: 15 residues. Germline V gene lookup returns CDR1 ENHRY and CDR2 SYGVKD. After removal of 3 bases from V and 6 bases from J, the junction contained 6 bases not matched to a gene. This clonotype was seen many times. The antigen remains unidentified. Regarding time point: newly diagnosed GD, antithyroid drugs for less than 3 months. There was RNA extracted from PBMCs, and the TCR library was made from it. Criteria from the American Thyroid Association guidelines were applied to diagnose Graves' disease. Arm-PCR of CDR3 regions and iRepertoire HTBI primers were the basis on which TCR beta libraries were built. TCRdb reprocessed the multiplex PCR reads with MiXCR, giving one entry per CDR3 protein. The table shows 390,000 or so distinct CDR3 sequences, with about 11% occurring only once. These data were also filed under a second study, of T cells in Graves' hyperthyroidism and ophthalmopathy.

V is TRBV10-3 and J is TRBJ1-5, with 9 bases fitting TRBD1. This sequence originates from a young woman with Graves disease. Here the sequenced sample was peripheral blood mononuclear cells (PBMCs), taken at new diagnosis, from a patient treated with antithyroid drugs. CDR3 protein: CAISDVWTGAQPQHF. The CDR3 nucleotides are TGTGCCATCAGTGATGTTTGGACAGGGGCTCAGCCCCAGCATTTT.